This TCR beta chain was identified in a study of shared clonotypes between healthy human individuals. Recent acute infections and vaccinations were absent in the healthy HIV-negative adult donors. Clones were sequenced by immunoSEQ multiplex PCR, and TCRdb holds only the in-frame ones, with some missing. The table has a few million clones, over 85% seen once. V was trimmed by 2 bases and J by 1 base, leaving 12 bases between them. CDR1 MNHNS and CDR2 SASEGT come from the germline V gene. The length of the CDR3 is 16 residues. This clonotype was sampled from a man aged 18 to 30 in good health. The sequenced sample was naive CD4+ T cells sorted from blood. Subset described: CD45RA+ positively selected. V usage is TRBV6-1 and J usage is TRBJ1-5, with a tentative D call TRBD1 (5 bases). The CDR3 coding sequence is TGTGCCAGCAGTGAACGGGGGTCTCAAAGCAATCAGCCCCAGCATTTT. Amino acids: CASSERGSQSNQPQHF.